This T cell receptor (beta chain) was obtained from a study of beta chain features in type 1 diabetes. Isolated RNA was reverse transcribed in full, so expressed TCRB transcripts were sequenced. Using immunoSEQ multiplex PCR, the repertoire was profiled, and TCRdb retains in-frame clones only, with some absent. The profile shows about 170,000 clones, roughly 8% of them singletons. Study outcomes and limitations: All four CD4+ subsets of Type 1 diabetes patients contained TCRB CDR3s that were moderately but significantly shorter.

The CDR3 is made up of 14 amino acids. CDR1 is SGHTA and CDR2 is FQGNSA in the germline V gene. V was trimmed by 6 bases and J by 7 bases, leaving 16 bases between them. Concerning this clone: Its specificity is unknown.

The TCR sequence derives from a man aged 18 to 35 with type 1 diabetes. The sample was central memory CD4+ T cells from blood. The rearrangement uses TRBV7-2 and TRBJ1-5; tentative D call: TRBD1 (6 bases). CDR3 bases: TGTGCCAGCAGAACCGACCCCACAGGGCAGCCCCAGCATTTT. Protein: CASRTDPTGQPQHF. Based on the CDR3 plus reference TRBV7-2 and TRBJ1-5, the full variable domain is GAGVSQSPSNKVTEKGKDVELRCDPISGHTALYWYRQSLGQGLEFLIYFQGNSAPDKSGLPSDRFSAERTGGSVSTLTIQRTQQEDSAVYLCASRTDPTGQPQHFGDGTRLSIL.